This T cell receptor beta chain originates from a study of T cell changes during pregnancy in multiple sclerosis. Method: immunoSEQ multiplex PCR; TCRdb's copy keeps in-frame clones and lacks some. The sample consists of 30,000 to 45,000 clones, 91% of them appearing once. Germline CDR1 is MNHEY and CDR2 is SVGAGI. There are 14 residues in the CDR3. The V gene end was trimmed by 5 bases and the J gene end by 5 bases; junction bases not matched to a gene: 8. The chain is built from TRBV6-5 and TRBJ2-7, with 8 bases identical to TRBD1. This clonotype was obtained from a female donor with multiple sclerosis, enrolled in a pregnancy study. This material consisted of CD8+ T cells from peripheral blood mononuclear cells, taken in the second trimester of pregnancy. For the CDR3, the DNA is TGTGCCAGCAGTCCTGGACAGGGTATCGACGAGCAGTACTTC. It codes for CASSPGQGIDEQYF.